This T cell receptor (beta chain) was identified in a study of early T cells in non-severe SARS-CoV-2 infection. The wider study: Bulk RNA taken from unsorted whole blood was sequenced, leaving chains unpaired. Overall study results and limits: The study's VDJdb matching favored anti-spike CD8 responses and missed private and CD4 specificities.

This clonotype came up many times. Its specificity is unknown. Unique molecular identifiers tagged individual cDNA molecules. Each CDR3 protein gets one entry after TCRdb re-called the 5' RACE reads with MiXCR. The data contain roughly 80,000 distinct CDR3 sequences, 15% to 19% of them singletons. The germline V gene encodes CDR1 SGHVS and CDR2 FNYEAQ. V lost 5 bases to trimming and J lost 2 bases, with 9 bases between them. CDR3 length equals 13 residues. This sequence joins TRBV7-6 and TRBJ2-5; possible D gene TRBD2, 5 bases. This TCR came from an adult who was a healthcare worker with PCR-confirmed SARS-CoV-2 infection or an uninfected control (not recorded which). Sequencing was performed on whole blood. The CDR3 DNA is TGTGCCAGCAGCCGAGGGCCTCAAGAGACCCAGTACTTC. This sequence encodes CASSRGPQETQYF.